Presented here are 20 T cell receptor beta chains from one specimen sequenced in a study of blood T cell repertoires in COVID-19. Using immunoSEQ multiplex PCR, the repertoire was profiled, and TCRdb retains in-frame clones only, with some absent. The sample lists about 150,000 clones; 85% to 90% were seen once. Specimen: peripheral blood. The receptors stem from a man between 45 and 60 years old who had recovered from COVID-19.

The chain couples TRBV19 to TRBJ2-1; 7 nucleotides agree with TRBD1. CDR1 and CDR2 (germline): LNHDA, SQIVND (reference sequence). Trimming took 5 bases from V and 6 from J; bases not matched to a gene: 19. The CDR3 sequence is 18 residues long. The CDR3 spells CASSLTRGGRGSVNEQFF. The CDR3 bases are TGTGCCAGTAGTCTTACACGAGGGGGCAGGGGGTCTGTCAATGAGCAGTTCTTC.

This clone has just a few counts. The chain couples TRBV18 to TRBJ1-2, with 10 positions matching TRBD1. The CDR3 loop spans 15 amino acids. V lost 3 bases and J lost 5; bases outside the gene matches: 6. Germline CDR1 KGHSH, CDR2 LQKENI. Here the CDR3 DNA reads TGTGCCAGCTCACCCGGACAGGGGGTAAAATATGGCTACACCTTC. It yields the protein CASSPGQGVKYGYTF.

The rearrangement joins TRBV15 to TRBJ1-2; D gene ambiguous. The germline V and J ends were trimmed by 0 bases and 7 bases, with 12 bases remaining between them. This CDR3 contains 14 residues. Germline V gene sequence: CDR1 LNHNV, CDR2 YYDKDF (reference sequence). CDR3 region: CATSRDLRGFGYTF. The CDR3 DNA is TGTGCCACCAGCAGAGATCTTCGAGGTTTTGGCTACACCTTC. Using reference TRBV15 and TRBJ1-2 for the parts outside the CDR3, the full variable domain is DAMVIQNPRYQVTQFGKPVTLSCSQTLNHNVMYWYQQKSSQAPKLLFHYYDKDFNNEADTPDNFQSRRPNTSFCFLDIRSPGLGDTAMYLCATSRDLRGFGYTFGSGTRLTVV.

This chain uses TRBV4-1 with TRBJ1-1; D might be TRBD1 (6 bases). V dropped 4 bases and J dropped 4 bases, with 13 bases sitting between them. This CDR3 is 14 amino acids long. The germline V gene has CDR1 MGHRA and CDR2 YSYEKL. The DNA of the CDR3 is TGCGCCAGCAGCCCGGGACACCTGGCCACTGAAGCTTTCTTT. Amino acids: CASSPGHLATEAFF.

This clone was seen a few times. CDR3 in amino acids: CASSLGVAMNTEAFF. CDR3 DNA sequence: TGTGCCAGCAGCTTAGGGGTAGCCATGAACACTGAAGCTTTCTTT. The chain recombines TRBV7-9 with TRBJ1-1, with D hard to call. The CDR3 sequence is 15 residues long. V was cut by 1 base and J by 0 bases, with 9 bases left in between. The germline V gene has CDR1 SEHNR and CDR2 FQNEAQ (reference sequence).

The V and J genes are TRBV7-2 and TRBJ2-3; TRBD2 might be the D (6 bases). V lost 3 bases and J lost 0, with 19 bases in between. Per the germline V gene, CDR1 is SGHTA and CDR2 is FQGNSA. The CDR3 has 18 residues. CDR3 in DNA: TGTGCCAGCAGCTTGGCCCGAACGACTAGACTCAGCACAGATACGCAGTATTTT. Encoded protein: CASSLARTTRLSTDTQYF.

This chain connects TRBV18 to TRBJ2-1; D may be TRBD1 (6 bases). The V end was cut by 2 bases, the J end by 7 bases, with 12 bases between. The CDR3 has 14 amino acids. CDR1 is KGHSH, CDR2 LQKENI, per germline. CDR3 sequence: CASSPGTRGNEQFF. CDR3 sequence (DNA): TGTGCCAGCTCACCAGGAACTAGGGGGAATGAGCAGTTCTTC.

The chain joins TRBV18 to TRBJ2-7, with TRBD1 as a possible D gene (6 bases). CDR1 is KGHSH, CDR2 LQKENI, per germline. The CDR3 runs to 20 residues. Trimming left V 0 bases short and J 0 bases short, with 24 bases between. The CDR3 DNA sequence: TGTGCCAGCTCACCACCCTCGGGCCGAAAACAGGGATCTAACTCCTACGAGCAGTACTTC. Amino acid sequence: CASSPPSGRKQGSNSYEQYF.

The chain joins TRBV10-2 to TRBJ2-1, with D possibly matching TRBD2 (5 bases). Per germline, CDR1 WSHSY and CDR2 SAAADI. Trimming shortened V by 7 bases and J by 1 base, and 17 bases separated the two germline ends. CDR3 length: 16 amino acids. CDR3 amino acids: CASTAPGLFSYNEQFF. The CDR3 DNA reads TGCGCCAGCACAGCGCCAGGACTGTTTTCCTACAATGAGCAGTTCTTC.

The chain carries TRBV11-2 and TRBJ2-3; TRBD2 aligns across 7 bases. Germline V lookup: CDR1 SGHAT, CDR2 FQNNGV. The CDR3 consists of 15 residues. V shed 1 base, J shed 1 base, and the junction held 2 bases outside the gene matches. The CDR3 protein is CASSLGGGGTDTQYF. The DNA of the CDR3 is TGTGCCAGCAGCTTAGGCGGGGGAGGCACAGATACGCAGTATTTT.

Only a few counts were recorded for this clone. The chain recombines TRBV6-6 with TRBJ1-3; 7 bases are a match to TRBD1. The CDR3 totals 13 residues. V was pared by 8 bases and J by 1 base, with 2 bases of the junction left unmatched. Germline lookup yields CDR1 MNHNY and CDR2 SVGAGI (reference sequence). DNA for the CDR3: TGTGCCAGCGCAGGGGGATCTGGAAACACCATATATTTT. This codes for CASAGGSGNTIYF.

The rearrangement links TRBV6-4 to TRBJ2-7, with 7 bases lining up with TRBD2. The CDR3 is made up of 14 amino acids. The junction had 3 bases not matched to a gene; V was cut back by 2 bases and J by 2 bases. Germline CDR1 is MRHNA and CDR2 is SNTAGT. The CDR3 here is CASSDGRGPYEQYF. CDR3 DNA sequence: TGTGCCAGCAGTGACGGGAGGGGACCCTACGAGCAGTACTTC.

The rearrangement joins TRBV5-1 to TRBJ1-1; unclear D gene. Germline V lookup: CDR1 SGHRS, CDR2 YFSETQ. With 1 base removed from V and 1 base from J, the gap between germline ends came to 20 bases. This CDR3 comprises 18 residues. In DNA, the CDR3 is TGCGCCAGCAGCTTGTCCGGAGCGGTCGGTCGGGGGAACACTGAAGCTTTCTTT. Translating gives CASSLSGAVGRGNTEAFF.

This chain joins TRBV18 and TRBJ2-5; possible D gene TRBD2, 6 bases. The CDR3 has 13 amino acids. Germline V CDR1 and CDR2: KGHSH, LQKENI. Between the trimmed V and J ends, which lost 6 bases and 0 bases, there was a span of 8 bases. CDR3 loop: CASSRDYQETQYF. For the CDR3, the DNA is TGTGCCAGCTCCAGGGACTACCAAGAGACCCAGTACTTC.

The chain carries TRBV19 and TRBJ2-1; D not certain. V lost 6 bases and J lost 3, with 12 bases in between. Germline V gene sequence: CDR1 LNHDA, CDR2 SQIVND (reference sequence). The CDR3 contains 14 residues. The CDR3 here is CASSPVPIYNEQFF. The DNA of the CDR3 is TGTGCCAGTAGCCCAGTACCCATCTACAATGAGCAGTTCTTC.

The chain couples TRBV6-5 to TRBJ1-2, with D possibly being TRBD1 (6 bases). Germline CDR1 and CDR2: MNHEY and SVGAGI. CDR3 length equals 15 residues. Trimming took off 6 bases at V and 0 bases at J, with 14 bases between the two ends. The CDR3 reads CASRLRDTANYGYTF. In DNA form, the CDR3 reads TGTGCCAGCAGACTCCGGGACACAGCTAACTATGGCTACACCTTC.

The chain links TRBV21-1 to TRBJ2-7; the listed D gene, TRBD2, was not tested against the DNA. TRBV21-1 is a pseudogene locus. The CDR3 has 17 residues. CDR3 sequence: CASSQRGSGGALYEQYF. DNA for the CDR3: TGTGCCAGCAGCCAAAGGGGTAGCGGGGGGGCCCTCTACGAGCAGTACTTC.

This chain joins TRBV7-2 and TRBJ2-5; 7 bases map to TRBD1. After removal of 1 base from V and 4 bases from J, the junction contained 9 bases not matched to a gene. CDR1 is SGHTA and CDR2 is FQGNSA in the germline V gene. The length of the CDR3 is 16 residues. The CDR3 region has the DNA TGTGCCAGCAGCTTAGTCAGTCAAGGGGGCAGAGAGACCCAGTACTTC. This sequence encodes CASSLVSQGGRETQYF.

The chain is built from TRBV27 and TRBJ2-5; 9 bases agree with TRBD2. The CDR3 spans 13 residues. V dropped 6 bases and J dropped 7; count of bases not matched to a gene: 6. Germline loops: CDR1 MNHEY, CDR2 SMNVEV (reference sequence). The chain's CDR3 is CASRPAGGRTQYF. The CDR3 DNA is TGTGCCAGCAGACCAGCGGGGGGACGGACCCAGTACTTC.

The genes are TRBV5-6 and TRBJ1-5; 8 bases match TRBD1. CDR1 SGHDT and CDR2 YYEEEE come from the germline V gene. The CDR3 sequence is 15 residues long. Trimming cost V 3 bases and J 4 bases; bases outside gene matches: 6. In nucleotides, the CDR3 is TGTGCCAGCAGCTCCAGGGGGCAGGTTAATCAGCCCCAGCATTTT. Amino acids: CASSSRGQVNQPQHF.